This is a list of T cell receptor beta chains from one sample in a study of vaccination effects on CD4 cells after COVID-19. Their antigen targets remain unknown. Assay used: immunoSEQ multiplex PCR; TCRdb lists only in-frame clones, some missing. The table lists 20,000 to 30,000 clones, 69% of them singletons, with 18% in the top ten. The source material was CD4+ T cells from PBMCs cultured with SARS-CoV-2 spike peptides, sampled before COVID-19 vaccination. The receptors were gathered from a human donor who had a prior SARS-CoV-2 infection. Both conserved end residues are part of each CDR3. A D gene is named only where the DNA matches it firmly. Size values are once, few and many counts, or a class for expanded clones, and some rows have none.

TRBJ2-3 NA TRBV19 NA TGTGCCAGTAAGGGCTTCGGGGAACACAGCACAGATACGCAGTATTTT CASKGFGEHSTDTQYF
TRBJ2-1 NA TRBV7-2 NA TGTGCCAGCAGCCCCCTCTTATACGGCGAGCAGTTCTTC CASSPLLYGEQFF
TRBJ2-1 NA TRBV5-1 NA TGCGCCAGCAGACAAGAACTTGGGGAGCAGTTCTTC CASRQELGEQFF
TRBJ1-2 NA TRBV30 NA TGTGCCTGGAGTGTATGGGGCAGGGAGTATGGCTACACCTTC CAWSVWGREYGYTF
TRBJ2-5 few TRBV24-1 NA TGTGCCACCAGTGATTCCACAGGGCGTGCAGTAGCAGAGACCCAGTACTTC CATSDSTGRAVAETQYF
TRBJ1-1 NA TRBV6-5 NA TGTGCCAGCAGTTTGGGACCCCCGATGCCTGAAGCTTTCTTT CASSLGPPMPEAFF
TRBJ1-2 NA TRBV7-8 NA TGTGCCAGCAGCTTACGGGTGGTGAAGGGGGAGTTTAACTATGGCTACACCTTC CASSLRVVKGEFNYGYTF
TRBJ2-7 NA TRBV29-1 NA TGCAGCCCTGAGGGGCCCTACGAGCAGTACTTC CSPEGPYEQYF
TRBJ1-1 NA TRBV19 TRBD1 TGTGCCAGTAGTATAGAGAGAGGGGGCCGTTTGGACACTGAAGCTTTCTTT CASSIERGGRLDTEAFF
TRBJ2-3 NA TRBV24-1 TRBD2 TGTGCCACCAGTGATTTCCCAGCGGGAGCCTCTAGCACAGATACGCAGTATTTT CATSDFPAGASSTDTQYF
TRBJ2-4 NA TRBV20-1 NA TGCAGTGCTAGTCCCTGGGGGAGAAACATTCAGTACTTC CSASPWGRNIQYF
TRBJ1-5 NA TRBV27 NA TGTGCCAGCAGTTTAGGTCCCCCACAGGGCAGGCAGGGAAATCAGCCCCAGCATTTT CASSLGPPQGRQGNQPQHF
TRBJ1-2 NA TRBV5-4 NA TGTGCCAGCAGCTACCAAGCTAACTATGGCTACACCTTC CASSYQANYGYTF
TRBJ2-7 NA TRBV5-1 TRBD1 TGCGCCAGCAAGGGGACAGGGGGTTACGAGCAGTACTTC CASKGTGGYEQYF
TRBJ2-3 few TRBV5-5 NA TGTGCCAGCAGCTCGGACAGACCCCCCTCAGATACGCAGTATTTT CASSSDRPPSDTQYF
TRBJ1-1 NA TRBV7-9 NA TGTGCCAGCAGCTCCTTCGGAGGGATTCTGATAACTGAAGCTTTCTTT CASSSFGGILITEAFF
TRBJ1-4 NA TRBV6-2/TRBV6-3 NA TGTGCCAGCAGTGTTCGGGCAGGGAGGGAAAAACTGTTTTTT CASSVRAGREKLFF
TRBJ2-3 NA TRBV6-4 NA TGTGCCAGCAGCCCTACAGGAGGGGCAGATACGCAGTATTTT CASSPTGGADTQYF
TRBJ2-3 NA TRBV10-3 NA TGTGCCATCAGTGAGCCGCGCACAGATACGCAGTATTTT CAISEPRTDTQYF
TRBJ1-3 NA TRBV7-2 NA TGTGCCAGCAGCTTAGTGGGGGACTCTGGAAACACCATATATTTT CASSLVGDSGNTIYF
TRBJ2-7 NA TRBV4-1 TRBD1 TGCGCCAGCAGCCAAGATGGGACACAGGGGGCGGGGTACGAGCAGTACTTC CASSQDGTQGAGYEQYF
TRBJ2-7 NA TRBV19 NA TGTGCCAGTAGTATAGTCGGAGGAACGGACGAGCAGTACTTC CASSIVGGTDEQYF
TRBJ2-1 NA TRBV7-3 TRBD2 TGTGCCAGCAGTCCGGGACTAGCGGGAGTCGATGAGCAGTTCTTC CASSPGLAGVDEQFF
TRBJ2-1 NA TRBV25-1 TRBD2 TGTGCCAGCAGTTATAGCGGGAGTAGGGATGAGCAGTTCTTC CASSYSGSRDEQFF
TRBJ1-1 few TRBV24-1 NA TGTGCCACCAGAGACGGGAGAAAGCCCCATGGGAACACTGAAGCTTTCTTT CATRDGRKPHGNTEAFF
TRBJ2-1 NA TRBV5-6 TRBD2 TGTGCCAGCAGCACACCGCTAGCGGGAGGGCCTAATGAGCAGTTCTTC CASSTPLAGGPNEQFF
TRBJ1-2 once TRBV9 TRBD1 TGTGCCAGCAGCGTAGAACAGGGGGCTTATGGCTACACCTTC CASSVEQGAYGYTF
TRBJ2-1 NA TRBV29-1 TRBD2 TGCAGCGTAACCGGGACTAGAGGCGATGAGCAGTTCTTC CSVTGTRGDEQFF
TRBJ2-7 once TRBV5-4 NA TGTGCCAGCAGCCCAGCTCCCTTTCGAGAGGGAGGCGAGCAGTACTTC CASSPAPFREGGEQYF
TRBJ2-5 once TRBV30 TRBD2 TGTGCCTGGATCTCCCTAGCGGGAGAGACCCAGTACTTC CAWISLAGETQYF
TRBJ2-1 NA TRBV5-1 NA TGCGCCAGCAGCTTTGAGAGCCTCAATGAGCAGTTCTTC CASSFESLNEQFF
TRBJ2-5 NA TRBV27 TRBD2 TGTGCCAGCAGCCCAGCGGGAGGGGTGAAGACCCAGTACTTC CASSPAGGVKTQYF
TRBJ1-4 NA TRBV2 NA TGTGCCAGCAGACAGCAGGGCGGCCCTAATGAAAAACTGTTTTTT CASRQQGGPNEKLFF
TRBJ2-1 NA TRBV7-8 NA TGTGCCAGCAGTTTCTCGGGAGAGCAGTTCTTC CASSFSGEQFF
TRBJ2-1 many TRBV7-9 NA TGTGCCAGCAGCTTCCAAGGGGAGAATTACAATGAGCAGTTCTTC CASSFQGENYNEQFF
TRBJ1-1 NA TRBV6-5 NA TGTGCCAGCAGTTACTCGTTCGTTGGGGAGACTGAAGCTTTCTTT CASSYSFVGETEAFF
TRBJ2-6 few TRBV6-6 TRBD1 TGTGCCAGCAGGCGGACAGGGGCTGGGGCCAACGTCCTGACTTTC CASRRTGAGANVLTF
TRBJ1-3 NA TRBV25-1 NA TGTGCCAGCAGTGTCTTCTCTGGAAACACCATATATTTT CASSVFSGNTIYF
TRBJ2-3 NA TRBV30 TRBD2 TGTGCCTGGAGCGACGGACTAGCGGGAGCAGATACGCAGTATTTT CAWSDGLAGADTQYF
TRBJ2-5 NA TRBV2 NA TGTGCCAGCAGTGGAAGGGGAGGCCAAGAGACCCAGTACTTC CASSGRGGQETQYF
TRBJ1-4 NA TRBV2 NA TGTGCCAGCATCCTCGGGTACTCAACTAATGAAAAACTGTTTTTT CASILGYSTNEKLFF
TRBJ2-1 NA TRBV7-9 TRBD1 TGTGCCAGCAGCAGGACCGGGACAGGGGAATACAATGAGCAGTTCTTC CASSRTGTGEYNEQFF
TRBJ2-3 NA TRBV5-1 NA TGCGCCAGCAGCTTACTCCCGAGCACAGATACGCAGTATTTT CASSLLPSTDTQYF
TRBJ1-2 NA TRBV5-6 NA TGTGCCAGCAGCTATGGGGCAGGGTACTATGGCTACACCTTC CASSYGAGYYGYTF
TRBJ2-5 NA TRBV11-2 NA TGTGCCAGCAGCTTAGGTCCGGGGGCCTCGCGAGAGACCCAGTACTTC CASSLGPGASRETQYF
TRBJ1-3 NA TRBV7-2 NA TGTGCCAGCAGCTTAGGACAGGCCTCTGGAAACACCATATATTTT CASSLGQASGNTIYF
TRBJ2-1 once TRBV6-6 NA TGTGCCAGCAGTTACTCGGTCCCCGACAATGAGCAGTTCTTC CASSYSVPDNEQFF
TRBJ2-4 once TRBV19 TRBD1 TGTGCCAGTAGTGCCAGAGATCCAGGGGACAGGACCCTCCGTGCAGGAAACATTCAGTACTTC CASSARDPGDRTLRAGNIQYF
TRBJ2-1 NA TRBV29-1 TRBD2 TGCAGCGTTGTTGACCAGCGGGGGAGCTCCTACAATGAGCAGTTCTTC CSVVDQRGSSYNEQFF
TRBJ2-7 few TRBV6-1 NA TGTGCCAGCAGTGAAGCGGTGGGGGCGGCGTACTTC CASSEAVGAAYF
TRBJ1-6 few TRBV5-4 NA TGTGCCAGCAGCTTGGATGATTCACCCCTCCACTTT CASSLDDSPLHF
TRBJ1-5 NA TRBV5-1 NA TGCGCCAGCAGCTTGACAGGGAGCGATCAGCCCCAGCATTTT CASSLTGSDQPQHF
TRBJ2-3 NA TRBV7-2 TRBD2 TGTGCCAGCAGCTCCCCCCGTGAAGCGGGAGGCACAGATACGCAGTATTTT CASSSPREAGGTDTQYF
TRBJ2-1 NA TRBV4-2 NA TGTGCCAGCAGCCAAGATCGGGTGGAGGGAAGCCAGCCCTTCTTC CASSQDRVEGSQPFF
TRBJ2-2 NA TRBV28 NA TGTGCCAGCACGGTTTCCGGGGCTTACTTTGGGGAGCTGTTTTTT CASTVSGAYFGELFF
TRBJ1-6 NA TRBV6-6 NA TGTGCCAGCAGCGCCGAAAAAGGATCACCCCTCCACTTT CASSAEKGSPLHF
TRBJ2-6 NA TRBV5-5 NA TGTGCCAGCAGCTTTCCCCGAGGGGGCTCTGGGGCCAACGTCCTGACTTTC CASSFPRGGSGANVLTF